A selection of T cell receptor beta chains follows, all from one sample in a study of cytomegalovirus exposure and HLA in healthy donors. The protocol was immunoSEQ multiplex PCR, while the TCRdb copy is restricted to in-frame clones and leaves out a portion. The sample carries some 200,000 clones, around nine tenths recorded once. Sequenced sample: PBMCs. Receptors were obtained from a woman aged 18-35 years in good health and CMV-seronegative. CDR3s include the opening cysteine and the closing phenylalanine or tryptophan. The D gene is left open where the match is weak. Clone size is not always given. Where it is, it says once, few, many or a class for expanded clones.

D: .
J: TRBJ1-2
size: .
V: TRBV5-1
DNA: .
CDR3: CASSSSFGSGLYGYTF

D: TRBD1
J: TRBJ1-2
size: .
V: TRBV4-3
DNA: TGCGCCAGCAGCCAACAGGGGGCACATGGCTACACCTTC
CDR3: CASSQQGAHGYTF

D: TRBD2
J: TRBJ2-3
size: .
V: TRBV5-1
DNA: TGCGCCAGCAGCTCAGCGGGAGTCGTGACAGATACGCAGTATTTT
CDR3: CASSSAGVVTDTQYF

D: TRBD2
J: TRBJ2-7
size: .
V: TRBV5-1
DNA: TGCGCCAGCAGCGGGGTACTAGCGGGGGTCTCCTACGAGCAGTACTTC
CDR3: CASSGVLAGVSYEQYF

D: TRBD1
J: TRBJ2-5
size: few
V: TRBV6-5
DNA: TGTGCCAGCAGTGAGGGGGCAGGGGTAGAGACCCAGTACTTC
CDR3: CASSEGAGVETQYF

D: TRBD2
J: TRBJ2-7
size: .
V: TRBV23-1
DNA: TGCGCCAGCAGTCATTCGGATCCTCTAGCGGACTACGAGCAGTACTTC
CDR3: CASSHSDPLADYEQYF

D: TRBD2
J: TRBJ2-7
size: .
V: TRBV7-2
DNA: TGTGCCAGCAGCATCACTAGCGGAAACACCTACGAGCAGTACTTC
CDR3: CASSITSGNTYEQYF

D: TRBD2
J: TRBJ2-7
size: once
V: TRBV9
DNA: TGTGCCAGCAGCGTCGGCCGGGAGGGGTACGAGCAGTACTTC
CDR3: CASSVGREGYEQYF

D: TRBD2
J: TRBJ2-7
size: .
V: TRBV7-2
DNA: TGTGCCAGCAGCCCACCGGGACTAGCGGGAGGGATGAAGTACTTC
CDR3: CASSPPGLAGGMKYF

D: .
J: TRBJ2-1
size: .
V: TRBV6-1
DNA: TGTGCCAGCAGGGTGGAGCTCTCGGGAAATGAGCAGTTCTTC
CDR3: CASRVELSGNEQFF

D: TRBD2
J: TRBJ2-1
size: .
V: TRBV7-3
DNA: TGTGCCAGCAGTCGTAACCTAATAGCGGGAGATAACAATGAGCAGTTCTTC
CDR3: CASSRNLIAGDNNEQFF

D: TRBD1
J: TRBJ2-1
size: .
V: TRBV7-2
DNA: TGTGCCAGCAGCTTAGAAGGGGGCGTTTACTACAATGAGCAGTTCTTC
CDR3: CASSLEGGVYYNEQFF

D: .
J: TRBJ1-1
size: .
V: TRBV6-6
DNA: TGTGTCAGCAGTACTACAGGGTATGGTGAAGCTTTCTTT
CDR3: CVSSTTGYGEAFF

D: .
J: TRBJ1-1
size: .
V: TRBV20-1
DNA: TGCAGTGCTAGTGCTCTACCGGAAGCTTTCTTT
CDR3: CSASALPEAFF

D: TRBD2
J: TRBJ2-7
size: .
V: TRBV27
DNA: TGTGCCACCAAGCGGGAGGGCCCTTTCGAGCAGTACTTC
CDR3: CATKREGPFEQYF

D: .
J: TRBJ2-6
size: .
V: TRBV10-3
DNA: TGTGCCATCAATCCGAGTGGGGCCAACGTCCTGACTTTC
CDR3: CAINPSGANVLTF

D: .
J: TRBJ2-7
size: .
V: TRBV11-2
DNA: TGTGCCAGCAGCCAGATTGGCCAGCGAACCTCCTACGAGCAGTACTTC
CDR3: CASSQIGQRTSYEQYF

D: .
J: TRBJ1-5
size: .
V: TRBV18
DNA: TGTGCCAGCTCCAACCGGGGGGGGAGCCTTAGCAATCAGCCCCAGCATTTT
CDR3: CASSNRGGSLSNQPQHF

D: .
J: TRBJ2-7
size: few
V: TRBV7-6
DNA: TGTGCCAGCAGCTTATGGGAGACAGGCTACGAGCAGTACTTC
CDR3: CASSLWETGYEQYF

D: .
J: TRBJ1-1
size: .
V: TRBV4-1
DNA: TGCGCCAGCGGGTTCGCAGGGGCCCACACTGAAGCTTTCTTT
CDR3: CASGFAGAHTEAFF

D: .
J: TRBJ2-7
size: .
V: TRBV19
DNA: TGTGCCACAGGGGACATAACAGCGGAGCAGTACTTC
CDR3: CATGDITAEQYF

D: .
J: TRBJ1-1
size: .
V: TRBV27
DNA: TGTGCCAGCCGTTCCAACTGGGGGGGCGGTGGGTACACTGAAGCTTTCTTT
CDR3: CASRSNWGGGGYTEAFF

D: TRBD1
J: TRBJ2-7
size: .
V: TRBV5-6
DNA: TGTGCCAGCAGCCGCCCCGGACAGGCTCTTTACGAGCAGTACTTC
CDR3: CASSRPGQALYEQYF

D: .
J: TRBJ1-1
size: .
V: TRBV6-6
DNA: TGTGCCAGCAGTTTACAGGTTGGGGAAAAAGCTTTCTTT
CDR3: CASSLQVGEKAFF

D: TRBD1
J: TRBJ1-5
size: .
V: TRBV19
DNA: TGTGCCAGTTCAGGGGGCAGGAGCAATCAGCCCCAGCATTTT
CDR3: CASSGGRSNQPQHF

D: TRBD1
J: TRBJ1-5
size: .
V: TRBV7-2
DNA: TGTGCCAGCAGCCGCGACAGGGGTAATCAGCCCCAGCATTTT
CDR3: CASSRDRGNQPQHF

D: TRBD2
J: TRBJ2-7
size: .
V: TRBV7-9
DNA: TGTGCCAGCAGCTTAGGGACTAGCGGGGCTACCTACGAGCAGTACTTC
CDR3: CASSLGTSGATYEQYF

D: TRBD1
J: TRBJ1-6
size: .
V: TRBV4-2
DNA: TGTGCCAGCAGCCAACCGGGACAGGGAGGAGGTTCACCCCTCCACTTT
CDR3: CASSQPGQGGGSPLHF

D: .
J: TRBJ2-1
size: .
V: TRBV7-2
DNA: TGTGCCAGCAGCTTGAGTAGCTCCTACAATGAGCAGTTCTTC
CDR3: CASSLSSSYNEQFF

D: TRBD1
J: TRBJ2-7
size: few
V: TRBV6-5
DNA: TGTGCCTGGGGAGAGGGGACAGGGAGCTCCGAGCAGTACTTC
CDR3: CAWGEGTGSSEQYF

D: .
J: TRBJ2-7
size: .
V: TRBV13
DNA: TGTGCCAGCAGACGGGCAGGGGCGAAGCACGAGCAGTACTTC
CDR3: CASRRAGAKHEQYF

D: TRBD1
J: TRBJ2-7
size: .
V: TRBV11-2
DNA: TGTGCCAGCAGCTACGGACAGGGAACCTCCTACGAGCAGTACTTC
CDR3: CASSYGQGTSYEQYF

D: .
J: TRBJ1-4
size: once
V: TRBV2
DNA: TGTGCCAGCAGTGTAGGGGCGCATAATGAAAAACTGTTTTTT
CDR3: CASSVGAHNEKLFF

D: .
J: TRBJ1-4
size: .
V: TRBV30
DNA: TGTGCCTGGAGTCCCCCCAGTGAAAAACTGTTTTTT
CDR3: CAWSPPSEKLFF

D: .
J: TRBJ1-5
size: .
V: TRBV7-9
DNA: TGTGCCAGCAGCTTAGTCGGTCGTAGGGGGTATAGCAATCAGCCCCAGCATTTT
CDR3: CASSLVGRRGYSNQPQHF

D: .
J: TRBJ1-4
size: .
V: TRBV5-4
DNA: TGTGCCAGCAGCTTGGAGGGCAGGGAAGAGCAGTTTTTT
CDR3: CASSLEGREEQFF

D: .
J: TRBJ1-5
size: .
V: TRBV6-1
DNA: TGTGCCAGCAGTGACCAGGGATTCCCTAGCAATCAGCCCCAGCATTTT
CDR3: CASSDQGFPSNQPQHF

D: .
J: TRBJ2-7
size: .
V: TRBV5-1
DNA: TGCGCCAGCAGAAATGCTAGCGGACAGGGTAGGTACGAGCAGTACTTC
CDR3: CASRNASGQGRYEQYF

D: .
J: TRBJ2-5
size: .
V: TRBV6-6
DNA: TGTGCCAGCAGTACCAGTGCGGCCCAAGAGACCCAGTACTTC
CDR3: CASSTSAAQETQYF

D: TRBD2
J: TRBJ2-1
size: .
V: TRBV7-2
DNA: TGTGCCAGCACCATGACTAGCGGGGGTTACAATGAGCAGTTCTTC
CDR3: CASTMTSGGYNEQFF

D: TRBD2
J: TRBJ2-7
size: .
V: TRBV2
DNA: TGTGCCAGCAGTGAACTGCGGGAGTCTGTCGAGCAGTACTTC
CDR3: CASSELRESVEQYF

D: .
J: TRBJ1-3
size: .
V: TRBV30
DNA: TGTGCCTGGAGCGACTTCATGAAGCGGCGTGGAAACACCATATATTTT
CDR3: CAWSDFMKRRGNTIYF

D: .
J: TRBJ2-2
size: .
V: TRBV7-2
DNA: TGTGCCAGCAGCTTGGGAATGGCGGGACTCACCGGGGAGCTGTTTTTT
CDR3: CASSLGMAGLTGELFF

D: .
J: TRBJ2-1
size: .
V: TRBV11-3
DNA: TGTGCCAGCAGCTTGGATCCCGGGATCCCGCAGTTCTTC
CDR3: CASSLDPGIPQFF

D: .
J: TRBJ1-5
size: .
V: TRBV7-2
DNA: TGTGCCAGCAGCCTCAGGATTTTGCAGCCCCAGCATTTT
CDR3: CASSLRILQPQHF

D: .
J: TRBJ2-7
size: .
V: TRBV2
DNA: TGTGCCAGCAACGAGGTTTACTCCTACGAGCAGTACTTC
CDR3: CASNEVYSYEQYF

D: .
J: TRBJ1-1
size: .
V: TRBV7-9
DNA: TGTGCCAGCACCCCTGGCTCTCTAGGCCCTGAAGCTTTCTTT
CDR3: CASTPGSLGPEAFF

D: TRBD1
J: TRBJ2-2
size: .
V: TRBV7-9
DNA: TGTGCCAGCAGCACGTTCGACAGGGATAACACCGGGGAGCTGTTTTTT
CDR3: CASSTFDRDNTGELFF

D: .
J: TRBJ2-2
size: .
V: TRBV4-3
DNA: TGCGCCAGCAGACAAGAGTATAGGCGGATTACCGGGGGCACCGGGGAGCTGTTTTTT
CDR3: CASRQEYRRITGGTGELFF

D: TRBD1
J: TRBJ1-3
size: .
V: TRBV4-2
DNA: TGTGCCAGCAGCCAAGATAGGGGAGACAGGGATTCGGGTGGAAACACCATATATTTT
CDR3: CASSQDRGDRDSGGNTIYF

D: .
J: TRBJ2-1
size: .
V: TRBV19
DNA: TGTGCCAGTAGTATTGAGGGCGGTCTCTCCTACAATGAGCAGTTCTTC
CDR3: CASSIEGGLSYNEQFF

D: .
J: TRBJ2-1
size: .
V: TRBV2
DNA: TGTGCCAGCAGGCGCAATGAGCAGTTCTTC
CDR3: CASRRNEQFF

D: .
J: TRBJ2-1
size: .
V: TRBV5-4
DNA: TGTGCCAGCAGCTTGGGGGGCAGGGCGAACAATGAGCAGTTCTTC
CDR3: CASSLGGRANNEQFF

D: .
J: TRBJ1-2
size: .
V: TRBV27
DNA: TGTGCCAGCAGTTTATCTGTGGGGGGCTATGGCTACACCTTC
CDR3: CASSLSVGGYGYTF